The entry below describes one T cell receptor beta chain. The antigen it binds to is not known. The germline gene is not matched at one end of the junction; a read error may be the cause. TCR CDR3 regions were amplified from genomic DNA by multiplex PCR using the deep immunoSEQ assay. Extracted genomic DNA from each cell subset was spread evenly across all wells of several immunoSEQ 96-well plates, with each plate serving as a replicate. For sorted subsets, approximately 210 ng of genomic DNA, equivalent to 25,000 to 35,000 T cell genomes, went into each replicate PCR. Purified libraries were measured with a Qubit 3.0 fluorometer, size-checked on a Bioanalyzer 2100, and measured again with the KAPA Library Quantification kit. Each immunoSEQ 96-well plate was sequenced on its own single-read 150-cycle Illumina NextSeq 550 flow cell. On the study's bioinformatics: Because only junctional sequences without quality scores were contained in the immunoSEQ output, filtering matching that applied to full-length reads could not be performed. Sequences were annotated with PyIR, a Python wrapper for IgBLAST v1.9, and V/J genes and CDR3 were assigned using IMGT germline references. Reads were removed for weak V/J assignments (E-value above 1e-6), missing CDR3, stop codons, out-of-frame junctions, or ambiguous translated residues. A V3J clonotype was defined by an identical inferred V gene, J gene, and CDR3 amino acid sequence. To compute the percentage overlap between repertoires, the number of shared unique clonotypes was divided by the size of the smaller repertoire. Repertoire richness was assessed with RTK rarefaction, the Chao1 estimator, and Recon v2.1 estimates of unobserved clonotypes. Generation probabilities were computed with OLGA for all TCRbeta clonotypes obtained by the gDNA method from four donors. This is the immuneACCESS table as TCRdb keeps it, with only in-frame sequences that have V and J called. A part of the clones is gone; compared with another copy, unresolved V genes explain less than half, and the rest is unexplained. The V and J calls and clone size are taken from that table; D and trimming were inferred from the DNA. This sample gives over a million clones in total; more than 95% of them show up just once. The biggest ten clones account for over 1% of the sample.

Donors were healthy HIV-negative adults with no recently reported acute infections or vaccinations. All donors were Caucasian adults living in Nashville, Tennessee, USA. CD4+ T cells were enriched by magnetic negative selection, after which naive cells were positively selected on CD45RA and the negative fraction was taken as the memory subset. Blood was obtained by leukapheresis, after which PBMCs were separated by Ficoll-Histopaque density gradient centrifugation and cryopreserved in liquid nitrogen vapor phase. Analytical flow cytometry was used to check the purity and quantity of every magnetically sorted T cell population. Genomic DNA was isolated from every sorted fraction and measured by UV absorbance on a Nanodrop 2000c. This entry comes from a study of shared clonotypes between healthy human individuals (dated by TCRdb to about 2020). Study-level background: The cohort comprised a couple of women and a few men aged 18 to 49 years. For each donor, three plates each were used for CD4 naive and CD4 memory, two plates were used for CD8 naive, and one plate was used for CD8 memory. To estimate repertoire size and how much clonotypes are shared between individuals, the study performed deep sequencing of blood TCR repertoires from about 5 healthy adults. Libraries were prepared and TCR repertoires were sequenced by different laboratories using diverse techniques, in order to increase sequencing depth and limit assay-specific biases. Each donor's leukapheresis produced roughly between roughly 0.85 and 10 billion PBMCs. General study outcomes and caveats: Larger estimated clonotype richness was generally found for naive subsets than for memory subsets. Only blood was sampled, and tissue TCR repertoires likely differ from those in blood. Pairwise subsampling led to the expectation that sequencing depth would affect the degree of clonotype sharing among donors. Compared with non-shared clonotypes, the clonotypes found in all four sorted-subset donors had higher generation probabilities. Roughly 5% of naive CD4, roughly 3.5% of naive CD8, about 2.5% of memory CD4, and 0.4% of memory CD8 clonotypes were shared across a few donors. Even with the large sequencing depth, rarefaction of the sorted-subset datasets indicated that sequencing was incomplete. The genetic and exposure-history diversity represented was limited by the small number of donors.

Including cysteine and phenylalanine, the CDR3 has 14 amino acids. Solely the CDR3 DNA is kept, with 42 bases framed from the first base. CDR1 and CDR2, per the germline V gene, are SGHTA and FQGNSA. The V gene is TRBV7-2 and the J gene is TRBJ2-2, with the D segment identity uncertain. The sequence was obtained from a man aged 30-40 years in good health. The specimen sequenced was naive CD4+ T cells sorted from blood. Per the publication, the cell subset or site label means: CD45RA+ positively selected. The CDR3 here reads CASRATSNTGELFF. The sequence in DNA is TGTGCCAGCAGGGCTACCTCGAATACCGGGGAGCTGTTTTTT.